A selection of T cell receptor beta chains follows, all from one sample in a study of response to subunit inactivated influenza vaccine. One entry per CDR3 protein, called by TCRdb with MiXCR from the RT-PCR reads. The data contain hundreds of thousands of distinct CDR3 sequences, roughly 13% of them seen just once; the ten biggest clones take up 13%. This material consisted of PBMCs from blood, taken around seven weeks after vaccination. The receptors were sampled from a man aged 45-60 years who received an inactivated influenza vaccine. Each CDR3 is given with its conserved first and last residue. The D gene is left open where the match is weak. The size of a clone is reported for some rows only, either as once, few or many, or as a class for expanded clones.

TRBJ2-3 | TRBV7-2 | 14 | few | . | TGTGCCAGCAGCCAAGGGAGCCCCACAGATACGCAGTATTTT | CASSQGSPTDTQYF
TRBJ1-2 | TRBV29-1 | 13 | few | . | TGCAGCGTTCGGCAACAGGCTAACTATGGCTACACCTTC | CSVRQQANYGYTF
TRBJ1-1 | TRBV9 | 16 | . | TRBD1 | TGTGCCAGCAGCGTATGGACAGGCGCCTTGAACACTGAAGCTTTCTTT | CASSVWTGALNTEAFF
TRBJ1-5 | TRBV28 | 12 | . | . | TGTGCCAGTGGGATGCTTTTCCAGCCCCAGCATTTT | CASGMLFQPQHF
TRBJ2-3 | TRBV6-5 | 15 | many | . | TGTGCCAGCAGTTACTCCCGGACTAGCACAGATACGCAGTATTTT | CASSYSRTSTDTQYF
TRBJ2-1 | TRBV5-1 | 18 | . | TRBD2 | TGCGCCAGCAGCTCCGGCGGGAGGGCCGAGACCACCTACAATGAGCAGTTCTTC | CASSSGGRAETTYNEQFF
TRBJ2-1 | TRBV5-5 | 15 | . | TRBD2 | TGTGCCAGCAGCCAAGCTCGCGGGGGGTACAATGAGCAGTTCTTC | CASSQARGGYNEQFF
TRBJ2-7 | TRBV7-8 | 14 | few | . | TGTGCCAGCAGCTTAGGGAGACAGATCTACGAGCAGTACTTC | CASSLGRQIYEQYF
TRBJ2-2 | TRBV7-8 | 16 | . | TRBD2 | TGTGCCAGCAGCTTAAAAGCGGGAGGGCCTACCGGGGAGCTGTTTTTT | CASSLKAGGPTGELFF
TRBJ2-3 | TRBV24-1 | 13 | many | . | TGTGCCACCAGTGAAACTAGCACAGATACGCAGTATTTT | CATSETSTDTQYF
TRBJ1-5 | TRBV12-3/TRBV12-4 | 15 | . | . | TGTGCCAGCAGTTTAGGTCCGGGGGCAAGTCAGCCCCAGCATTTT | CASSLGPGASQPQHF
TRBJ1-1 | TRBV6-2/TRBV6-3 | 15 | . | . | TGTGCCAGCAGTCCGCCGGGCCAACCTAACACTGAAGCTTTCTTT | CASSPPGQPNTEAFF
TRBJ2-5 | TRBV7-9 | 16 | few | TRBD1 | TGTGCCAGCAGCCGCCGGACAGGGGGAAAGGGAGAGACCCAGTACTTC | CASSRRTGGKGETQYF
TRBJ1-3 | TRBV12-3/TRBV12-4 | 14 | . | . | TGTGCCAGCAGTGTGGGGGCAGGTGGAAACACCATATATTTT | CASSVGAGGNTIYF
TRBJ2-5 | TRBV12-3/TRBV12-4 | 15 | . | TRBD2 | TGTGCCAGCAGTAGCGGGGGAGCCTCGGGAGAGACCCAGTACTTC | CASSSGGASGETQYF
TRBJ2-3 | TRBV15 | 15 | few | TRBD2 | TGTGCCACCAGCAGCCTAGCGGGGGGGCGGGATACGCAGTATTTT | CATSSLAGGRDTQYF
TRBJ2-7 | TRBV4-2 | 15 | few | TRBD1 | TGTGCCAGCAGCCAAGCAAGGGACAGGGCCTACGAGCAGTACTTC | CASSQARDRAYEQYF
TRBJ2-7 | TRBV7-2 | 13 | few | . | TGTGCCAGCAGCTTATCAGGGGCAAACGAGCAGTACTTC | CASSLSGANEQYF
TRBJ2-6 | TRBV4-3 | 15 | . | . | TGCGCCAGCAGCCAAGTGGGTCCTGGGGCCAACGTCCTGACTTTC | CASSQVGPGANVLTF
TRBJ1-2 | TRBV29-1 | 12 | . | . | TGCAGCGTCGGACCCCTTTCGGGTGGCTACACCTTC | CSVGPLSGGYTF
TRBJ2-3 | TRBV20-1 | 12 | . | . | TGCAGTGCTAGGGTCTCTACAGATACGCAGTATTTT | CSARVSTDTQYF
TRBJ2-7 | TRBV7-7 | 13 | many | . | TGTGCCAGCAGCTTAACTGGTGCCGGAGAGCAGTACTTC | CASSLTGAGEQYF
TRBJ1-5 | TRBV12-3/TRBV12-4 | 15 | few | TRBD1 | TGTGCCAGCAGGACAGGGGGTAACTTCAATCAGCCCCAGCATTTT | CASRTGGNFNQPQHF
TRBJ2-7 | TRBV6-1 | 14 | . | . | TGTGCCAGCAGGGGGGTCGGGGGACGAAACGAGCAGTACTTC | CASRGVGGRNEQYF
TRBJ1-6 | TRBV12-3/TRBV12-4 | 11 | few | . | TGTGCCAGCAGTTTAGGAGGGGCCCTCCACTTT | CASSLGGALHF
TRBJ2-7 | TRBV20-1 | 14 | many | . | TGCAGTGCTAGAGTCTATAAGGATCTGAACGAGCAGTACTTC | CSARVYKDLNEQYF
TRBJ2-1 | TRBV2 | 15 | . | . | TGTGCCAGCAAACGCACGGCTACTGCCTACAATGAGCAGTTCTTC | CASKRTATAYNEQFF
TRBJ2-7 | TRBV5-1 | 14 | few | . | TGCGCCAGCAGCTTAGGCCAGAACCTTTACGAGCAGTACTTC | CASSLGQNLYEQYF
TRBJ2-3 | TRBV7-9 | 16 | few | TRBD2 | TGTGCCAGCAGGGGCCGACTAGCGGGGAGCACAGATACGCAGTATTTT | CASRGRLAGSTDTQYF
TRBJ2-7 | TRBV6-6 | 13 | many | . | TGTGCCAGCAGTTACGGGCCGTCCTACGAGCAGTACTTC | CASSYGPSYEQYF
TRBJ2-5 | TRBV12-3/TRBV12-4 | 14 | few | TRBD2 | TGTGCCAGCAGTAGAATCGGCGGGAGTATGACCCAGTACTTC | CASSRIGGSMTQYF
TRBJ2-3 | TRBV4-2 | 16 | few | TRBD2 | TGTGCCAGCAGCCAAGGTAGCGGGGGGACCACAGATACGCAGTATTTT | CASSQGSGGTTDTQYF
TRBJ1-4 | TRBV15 | 15 | many | . | TGTGCCACCAGCAGAGAGCAACCAACTAATGAAAAACTGTTTTTT | CATSREQPTNEKLFF
TRBJ2-7 | TRBV6-1 | 15 | few | . | TGTGCCAGCAGCCCCGCAGTACCCGTCCTTGGCGAGCAGTACTTC | CASSPAVPVLGEQYF
TRBJ2-3 | TRBV7-2 | 11 | many | . | TGTGCCAGCAGCTTTCAGGATACGCAGTATTTT | CASSFQDTQYF
TRBJ1-2 | TRBV19 | 13 | few | . | TGTGCCAGTAGTATCGGGGCAGGATGGGGCTACACCTTC | CASSIGAGWGYTF